This T cell receptor beta chain was sequenced for a study of T cells in Graves' hyperthyroidism and ophthalmopathy. Fresh peripheral blood, approximately 10 ml, yielded the PBMCs. The investigators amplified TCR beta CDR3 regions from RNA transcripts. HTBI primers drove first-round RT-PCR of the TCR CDR3. TCRdb independently ran MiXCR on the multiplex PCR reads; one entry per CDR3 protein. Of 400,000 to 550,000 distinct CDR3 sequences listed, roughly 25% were seen once; the top ten hold over 9%. Study results and caveats: Most thyroid clonotypes expanded above 0.001 were also detected in blood.

This clonotype was detected many times. Its antigen is undetermined. Germline trimming cut 4 bases from V and 7 bases from J; bases unmatched to any gene: 2. The CDR3 is 13 amino acids. Germline CDR1 reads SGHTA; CDR2 reads FQGTGA. The receptor's source is a woman aged 25 to 45 with Graves' ophthalmopathy. Sequences were obtained from blood. V gene TRBV7-3 combines with J gene TRBJ1-5; 9 bases map to TRBD1. CDR3 DNA: TGTGCCAGCAGCTGGGACAGGGAACAGCCCCAGCATTTT. Amino acids: CASSWDREQPQHF.